This T cell receptor (beta chain) comes out of a study of CD8 T cells in ankylosing spondylitis. Study-wide findings and caveats: Ankylosing spondylitis blood appeared to be characterized by a TCR beta motif of several highly homologous variants.

From the 5' RACE reads, TCRdb called clonotypes with MiXCR, one entry per CDR3 protein. This repertoire shows 130,000 or so distinct CDR3 sequences, over 6% found once; its top ten account for about 12%. Germline lookup yields CDR1 LGHDT and CDR2 YNNKEL (reference sequence). CDR3 size: 14 residues. V lost 0 bases and J 0 bases, leaving 5 bases between the germline ends. This clonotype was observed at least ten times. Its target is unknown. The V gene is TRBV3-1, the J gene TRBJ2-5, with no clear D. The specimen was blood, either unsorted or a sorted T cell fraction (not recorded which). The receptor's source is a male donor with ankylosing spondylitis or in good health (not recorded which). The CDR3 nucleotides read TGTGCCAGCAGCCAAGATCCCCACCAAGAGACCCAGTACTTC. Translated: CASSQDPHQETQYF.